Each of the 3 T cell receptor beta chains below was sequenced from the same sample in a study of a mutant IDH1 vaccine in newly diagnosed glioma. Using immunoSEQ multiplex PCR, the repertoire was profiled, and TCRdb retains in-frame clones only, with some absent. The sample lists about 100,000 clones; 80% were seen once. Specified time point: baseline, week 1 (first vaccination visit). Sample treatment: pre-vaccination baseline after standard-of-care therapy. Sequenced here: PBMCs, sampled from a glioma patient treated with radiotherapy, temozolomide or both. These receptors all come from a man aged 40-55 years with glioma.

The chain couples TRBV5-6 to TRBJ2-5, with a tentative D call TRBD1 (5 bases). This CDR3 is 13 amino acids long. The V gene's germline CDR1 is SGHDT and CDR2 YYEEEE. The V end lost 3 bases, the J end lost 1 base, and 7 bases lay between the germline ends. In nucleotides, the CDR3 is TGTGCCAGCAGCTCCACAGGCCAAGAGACCCAGTACTTC. Protein product: CASSSTGQETQYF.

The V and J genes are TRBV5-1 and TRBJ1-2; no clear D. CDR1 and CDR2 from the germline V gene are SGHRS and YFSETQ. Trimming shortened V by 0 bases and J by 1 base, and 13 bases separated the two germline ends. The length of the CDR3 is 16 residues. The CDR3 loop is CASSLGGGRDNYGYTF. DNA of the CDR3: TGCGCCAGCAGCTTGGGTGGTGGTCGTGATAACTATGGCTACACCTTC.

The chain joins TRBV7-8 to TRBJ2-7, with D perhaps assigned TRBD1 or TRBD2 (6 bases each). V lost 2 bases and J 4 bases, leaving 15 bases between the germline ends. The germline V gene encodes CDR1 SGHVS and CDR2 FQNEAQ. The CDR3 has 15 residues. The CDR3 loop is CASSLSQKGGYEQYF. The CDR3 bases are TGTGCCAGCAGCTTAAGCCAGAAGGGGGGATACGAGCAGTACTTC.